Shown below are 26 T cell receptor beta chains from a single sample sequenced in a study of cytomegalovirus exposure and HLA in healthy donors. 13 Jbeta primers and 60 Vbeta primers were used for the PCR. The assay was immunoSEQ multiplex PCR, and TCRdb's table has in-frame clones only and misses some. Among under 250,000 clones listed, approximately 80% were seen once. Sequencing was carried out using PBMCs. Receptors originate from a boy aged 2 to 10 in good health and CMV-seronegative.

The genes are TRBV6-1 and TRBJ1-2; D is unclear. Trimming removed 2 bases at V and 8 bases at J, with 15 bases between. This CDR3 is built from 14 residues. Germline V gives CDR1 MNHNS, CDR2 SASEGT. The CDR3 spells CASSESQIGEGYTF. DNA for the CDR3: TGTGCCAGCAGTGAATCTCAGATAGGAGAGGGCTACACCTTC.

The chain couples TRBV19 to TRBJ2-6, with 7 bases fitting TRBD1. The CDR3 has 15 residues. CDR1 and CDR2 (germline): LNHDA, SQIVND (reference sequence). V shed 3 bases and J 2 bases; nucleotides not matched to a gene: 1. CDR3 bases: TGTGCCAGTAGTATTCAGGGGGCTGGGGCCAACGTCCTGACTTTC. Its protein is CASSIQGAGANVLTF.

J is TRBJ2-5 and V is TRBV15; 7 positions match TRBD1. The CDR3 is 14 residues long. V lost 2 bases and J lost 2; bases outside the gene matches: 2. The germline V gene encodes CDR1 LNHNV and CDR2 YYDKDF (reference sequence). CDR3 sequence: CATSRQGVQETQYF. DNA of the CDR3: TGTGCCACCAGCAGACAGGGGGTTCAAGAGACCCAGTACTTC. The full variable domain, its missing parts supplied by reference TRBV15 and TRBJ2-5, is DAMVIQNPRYQVTQFGKPVTLSCSQTLNHNVMYWYQQKSSQAPKLLFHYYDKDFNNEADTPDNFQSRRPNTSFCFLDIRSPGLGDTAMYLCATSRQGVQETQYFGPGTRLLVL.

In its sample, this clone was seen a few times. The genes are TRBV4-2 and TRBJ2-5; no definite D call. CDR1 LGHNA and CDR2 YNFKEQ come from the germline V gene. V was shortened by 3 bases and J by 1 base, with 6 bases between the two germline ends. CDR3 size: 13 residues. This CDR3 reads CASSQGPQETQYF. The CDR3 bases are TGTGCCAGCAGCCAGGGCCCCCAAGAGACCCAGTACTTC.

The V call is TRBV15, the J call TRBJ1-3; D unclear. Germline CDR1 is LNHNV and CDR2 is YYDKDF (reference sequence). Trimming shortened V by 3 bases and J by 4 bases, and 10 bases separated the two germline ends. The CDR3 has 14 amino acids. The CDR3 region has the DNA TGTGCCACCAGCAGCTTTGGGGAGGGAAACACCATATATTTT. The encoded protein is CATSSFGEGNTIYF.

V is TRBV7-9 and J is TRBJ2-7; tentative D call: TRBD2 (5 bases). The germline gives CDR1 SEHNR, CDR2 FQNEAQ (reference sequence). The CDR3 is made up of 17 amino acids. Trimming cost V 1 base and J 0 bases, with 16 bases left between them. The CDR3 DNA sequence: TGTGCCAGCAGCTTAGAAGGTCAGGACTCGAGCTCCTACGAGCAGTACTTC. This gives the protein CASSLEGQDSSSYEQYF.

The chain carries TRBV19 and TRBJ1-1; D might be TRBD1 (5 bases). CDR1 is LNHDA, CDR2 SQIVND, per germline (reference sequence). V dropped 3 bases and J dropped 2 bases, with 10 bases sitting between them. The CDR3 sequence is 14 residues long. CDR3 loop: CASSMVGANTEAFF. The CDR3 DNA reads as TGTGCCAGTAGTATGGTAGGGGCCAACACTGAAGCTTTCTTT.

The chain employs TRBV11-2 and TRBJ1-2, with 7 positions matching TRBD1. Germline V CDR1 and CDR2: SGHAT, FQNNGV. Trimming took 8 bases from V and 4 from J; bases not matched to a gene: 10. This CDR3 comprises 14 residues. The CDR3 region is CASGPRDSPYGYTF. Here the CDR3 DNA reads TGTGCCAGCGGTCCGCGGGACAGCCCCTATGGCTACACCTTC.

This clone was found a few times. The genes are TRBV6-1 and TRBJ1-2; D gene uncertain. The CDR3 runs to 11 residues. The V end lost 10 bases, the J end lost 6 bases, and 12 bases lay between the germline ends. Germline CDR1 and CDR2: MNHNS and SASEGT. CDR3 in DNA: TGTGCCACCACTCATCCGGATGGCTACACCTTC. Translation: CATTHPDGYTF.

The V call is TRBV7-6, the J call TRBJ2-7, with D unclear. The CDR3 is 13 amino acids. Between the trimmed V and J ends, which lost 5 bases and 2 bases, there was a span of 10 bases. Germline loops: CDR1 SGHVS, CDR2 FNYEAQ. Here the CDR3 DNA reads TGTGCCAGCAGCCCCGGGTCCCCCTACGAGCAGTACTTC. It codes for CASSPGSPYEQYF.

The rearrangement joins TRBV6-1 to TRBJ1-2, with TRBD1 identical over 11 bases. The CDR3 is made up of 15 amino acids. Germline values: CDR1 MNHNS, CDR2 SASEGT. The V gene end was trimmed by 2 bases and the J gene end by 7 bases; junction bases not matched to a gene: 6. CDR3 in DNA: TGTGCCAGCAGTGAAATGGGACAGGGGGTAGGTGGCTACACCTTC. Translation gives CASSEMGQGVGGYTF.

V usage is TRBV10-3 and J usage is TRBJ2-5; D might be TRBD1 (6 bases). Germline-derived CDR1 and CDR2 are ENHRY and SYGVKD. CDR3 size: 12 residues. V lost 10 bases and J 5 bases, leaving 14 bases between the germline ends. CDR3 coding DNA: TGTGCCACTGCCAGGGGCGAGGAGACCCAGTACTTC. Translation gives CATARGEETQYF.

The V call is TRBV28, the J call TRBJ1-4; a possible D gene is TRBD1 (5 bases). CDR1 is MDHEN, CDR2 SYDVKM, per germline. Trimming took 7 bases from V and 8 from J, leaving 17 bases between them. This CDR3 has 14 amino acids. The CDR3 DNA follows: TGTGCCAGCACGTACGGGGGGGTAGGGGAAAAACTGTTTTTT. This gives the protein CASTYGGVGEKLFF.

The J gene is TRBJ2-7, the V gene TRBV27, with a tentative D call TRBD1 (6 bases). Trimming stripped 10 bases from V and 3 bases from J, with 19 bases between. The CDR3 consists of 14 residues. Germline V gene sequence: CDR1 MNHEY, CDR2 SMNVEV (reference sequence). The CDR3 here is CATKSRTVLYEQYF. Here the CDR3 DNA reads TGTGCCACCAAGAGCCGGACAGTGCTCTACGAGCAGTACTTC.

This chain uses TRBV19 with TRBJ1-4; 7 bases match TRBD1. The junction had 13 bases not matched to a gene; V was cut back by 7 bases and J by 8 bases. The CDR3 consists of 15 residues. Germline V CDR1 and CDR2: LNHDA, SQIVND (reference sequence). The CDR3 DNA reads TGTGCCAGTACTTCACCGGGACAGTTAGGGGAAAAACTGTTTTTT. Amino acid sequence: CASTSPGQLGEKLFF.

This chain links TRBV29-1 with TRBJ1-1; no definite D call. Germline loops: CDR1 SQVTM, CDR2 ANQGSEA. The ends were cut back, 3 bases at V and 2 bases at J, with 13 bases in the middle. This CDR3 contains 14 residues. The CDR3 loop is CSVDPKRTNTEAFF. The DNA of the CDR3 is TGCAGCGTTGATCCCAAAAGAACAAACACTGAAGCTTTCTTT.

Written as DNA, the CDR3 is TGTGCCAGCAGCCCTAGCCCAGCGGGAGTCAATGAGCAGTTCTTC. It specifies CASSPSPAGVNEQFF. This chain joins TRBV7-9 and TRBJ2-1; TRBD2 aligns across 8 bases. CDR3 length: 15 residues. J lost 6 bases, V lost 5 bases, and 9 bases had no gene match. Germline V gene lookup returns CDR1 SEHNR and CDR2 FQNEAQ (reference sequence).

The rearrangement uses TRBV6-6 and TRBJ1-1; 8 nucleotides match TRBD1. V shed 5 bases and J 11 bases; nucleotides not matched to a gene: 7. The length of the CDR3 is 12 residues. Germline V lookup: CDR1 MNHNY, CDR2 SVGAGI (reference sequence). CDR3 coding DNA: TGTGCCAGCAGTCGACAGGGGTGCATGGCTTTCTTT. Translated: CASSRQGCMAFF.

Only one count was recorded for this clone. The gene calls are TRBV7-2 and TRBJ2-6; 7 nucleotides match TRBD1. With 1 base clipped from V and 3 bases from J, the junction kept 9 bases outside the gene matches. The CDR3 covers 18 residues. Looked up from germline, CDR1 is SGHTA and CDR2 is FQGNSA. The CDR3 DNA sequence: TGTGCCAGCAGCTTAGTCCCCAGGGGGATAGTTGGGGCCAACGTCCTGACTTTC. This gives the protein CASSLVPRGIVGANVLTF.

The chain combines TRBV30 with TRBJ2-7; the match to TRBD1 covers 7 bases. CDR3 length: 16 residues. Looked up from germline, CDR1 is GTSNPN and CDR2 is SVGIG (reference sequence). With V trimmed by 0 bases and J by 4 bases, 12 bases remained unmatched. This CDR3 reads CAWSVRGEGQKYEQYF. The CDR3 DNA reads TGTGCCTGGAGTGTACGCGGCGAGGGACAGAAGTACGAGCAGTACTTC.

The chain links TRBV29-1 to TRBJ1-2; D gene unclear. Germline CDR1 is SQVTM and CDR2 is ANQGSEA. Trimming removed 5 bases at V and 2 bases at J, with 9 bases between. The CDR3 extends over 12 amino acids. The CDR3 loop is CSVQVSNYGYTF. In nucleotides, the CDR3 is TGCAGCGTTCAAGTCTCCAACTATGGCTACACCTTC.

The rearrangement links TRBV7-9 to TRBJ1-5, with 9 bases fitting TRBD1. The CDR3 consists of 19 residues. Germline V lookup: CDR1 SEHNR, CDR2 FQNEAQ (reference sequence). Trimming at V came to 6 bases and at J to 2 bases, leaving 17 bases not matched to a gene. As DNA, the CDR3 is TGTGCCAGCAGTCTGAGTAAGGGACAGGGATTTTGGGGCAATCAGCCCCAGCATTTT. Protein sequence: CASSLSKGQGFWGNQPQHF.

The gene calls are TRBV15 and TRBJ1-1, with a possible D match to TRBD1 (6 bases). V dropped 0 bases and J dropped 11 bases, with 19 bases sitting between them. Germline assignment: CDR1 LNHNV and CDR2 YYDKDF (reference sequence). This CDR3 has 15 amino acids. CDR3 protein: CATSRDWGRSVLAFF. DNA of the CDR3: TGTGCCACCAGCAGAGATTGGGGGCGTAGTGTATTGGCTTTCTTT.

V gene TRBV5-1 combines with J gene TRBJ1-2; maybe TRBD1 (6 bases). Germline lookup yields CDR1 SGHRS and CDR2 YFSETQ. This CDR3 has 14 residues. The V and J ends lost 4 bases and 6 bases respectively, with 16 bases between them. CDR3 sequence (DNA): TGCGCCAGCAGCCCGGCGGACAGATTTGATGGCTACACCTTC. Encoded protein: CASSPADRFDGYTF. Full variable domain (remainder filled in from reference TRBV5-1 and TRBJ1-2): KAGVTQTPRYLIKTRGQQVTLSCSPISGHRSVSWYQQTPGQGLQFLFEYFSETQRNKGNFPGRFSGRQFSNSRSEMNVSTLELGDSALYLCASSPADRFDGYTFGSGTRLTVV.

The gene calls are TRBV7-2 and TRBJ2-1; 7 positions agree with TRBD2. V lost 1 base, J lost 4 bases, and 7 bases stayed unmatched. The germline CDR1 and CDR2 sequences are SGHTA and FQGNSA. This CDR3 region has 16 residues. The CDR3, as DNA: TGTGCCAGCAGCTTAGGGCGGGGGAGACGATACAATGAGCAGTTCTTC. Translated, it gives CASSLGRGRRYNEQFF.

CDR3 in DNA: TGTGCCAGCAGCTTCTCTGGGACAGGGGGCTACAATGAGCAGTTCTTC. Translated, it gives CASSFSGTGGYNEQFF. This rearrangement joins TRBV7-3 to TRBJ2-1; 11 nucleotides line up with TRBD1. The CDR3 sequence is 16 residues long. The germline V gene has CDR1 SGHTA and CDR2 FQGTGA. V gave up 3 bases and J gave up 3 bases; unmatched junction bases: 4. Full variable domain (missing parts from reference TRBV7-3 and TRBJ2-1): GAGVSQTPSNKVTEKGKYVELRCDPISGHTALYWYRQSLGQGPEFLIYFQGTGAADDSGLPNDRFFAVRPEGSVSTLKIQRTERGDSAVYLCASSFSGTGGYNEQFFGPGTRLTVL.